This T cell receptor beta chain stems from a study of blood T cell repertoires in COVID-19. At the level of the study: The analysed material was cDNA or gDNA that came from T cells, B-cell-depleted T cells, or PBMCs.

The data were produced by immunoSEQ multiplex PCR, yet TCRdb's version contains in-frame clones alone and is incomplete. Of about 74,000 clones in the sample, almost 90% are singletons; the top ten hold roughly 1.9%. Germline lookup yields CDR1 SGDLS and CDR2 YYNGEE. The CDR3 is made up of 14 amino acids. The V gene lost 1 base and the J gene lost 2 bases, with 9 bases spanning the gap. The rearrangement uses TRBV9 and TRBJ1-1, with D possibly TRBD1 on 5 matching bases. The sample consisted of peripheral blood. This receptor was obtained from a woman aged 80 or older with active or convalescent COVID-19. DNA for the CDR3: TGTGCCAGCAGCGTACCTGACAGTAACACTGAAGCTTTCTTT. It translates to CASSVPDSNTEAFF.